The clone carrying this TCR beta chain has at least ten counts. Its antigen is unknown. This sample is drawn from a study of read filtering for tumor transcriptome and immune sequencing. Turning to the study itself: Patients were some 16 male and some 15 female, mean age 65.9 years, range about 47 to 80. By R-ISS, stages I, II and III held around 8, 16 and 7 patients.

General study results and limits: Sorted CD138-negative bone marrow cells were not purified T cells.

Molecular barcoded adaptors covering alpha/delta and beta/gamma chains were used on 400 ng RNA. TCRdb ran MiXCR on the reads and lists one entry per CDR3 protein. The sample yields 40,000 or so distinct CDR3 sequences, over 11% seen once. The TCR originated in a donor at least 40 years old with multiple myeloma. The sequenced material came from a population of CD138-negative cells sorted from bone marrow.

The CDR3 reads CASRTGTAYGYTF. As DNA, the CDR3 is TGTGCCAGCAGAACCGGGACAGCCTATGGCTACACCTTC. V usage is TRBV2 and J usage is TRBJ1-2, with 7 bases lining up with TRBD1. Germline V gives CDR1 SNHLY, CDR2 FYNNEI. This CDR3 is 13 amino acids long. Unmatched junction bases numbered 5, after V lost 6 bases and J lost 4 bases. The full variable domain, completed using reference TRBV2 and TRBJ1-2, is EPEVTQTPSHQVTQMGQEVILRCVPISNHLYFYWYRQILGQKVEFLVSFYNNEISEKSEIFDDQFSVERPDGSNFTLKIRSTKLEDSAMYFCASRTGTAYGYTFGSGTRLTVV.